A few counts support the clone carrying this T cell receptor beta chain. Antigen specificity is unknown. Profiled with immunoSEQ multiplex PCR; TCRdb holds only in-frame clones, not every one. The table lists 15,000 to 20,000 clones, roughly four fifths of them singletons. CD4+ T cells from unexposed donors were obtained before the COVID-19 pandemic (2011-2018). After approximately 10 days of culture, CD4+ T cells were isolated. Half the medium was replaced with IL-2 medium on days 3 and 7. This entry is derived from a study of CD4 T cells in relation to SARS-CoV-2 and coronaviruses. Study results and caveats: The cross-reactivity analysis covered only spike protein, not other viral proteins. Pre-pandemic and post-infection samples never came from the same donor.

This CDR3 comprises 14 residues. Germline-derived CDR1 and CDR2 are KGHSH and LQKENI. Trimming left V 0 bases short and J 7 bases short, with 12 bases between. The TCR was taken from a human donor in good health. Sequencing was performed on CD4+ T cells from PBMCs, cultured in vitro. The chain couples TRBV18 to TRBJ1-2; D uncertain. CDR3 loop: CASSPPAVVGGYTF. The DNA of the CDR3 is TGTGCCAGCTCACCACCGGCAGTTGTGGGTGGCTACACCTTC.